This T cell receptor beta chain is from a study of blood T cell repertoires in COVID-19. Study at large: The analysed material was cDNA or gDNA that came from T cells, B-cell-depleted T cells, or PBMCs.

There are a few counts of this clone. Study processing details: From reference gene primer amplification, estimates of nucleated cell counts were derived. This table comes from immunoSEQ multiplex PCR, and its TCRdb copy is limited to in-frame clones, with some not included. V, J and clone size reflect that table, while D and trimming were determined from the DNA. The table has about 110,000 clones, approximately 89% seen once. Sequenced: peripheral blood. This receptor was identified in a man aged 40-49 years with acute or convalescent COVID-19.

CDR3 sequence (DNA): TGTGCCAGCAGAGCCGGGACAGGGGCCTCCTACGAGCAGTACTTC. Translated: CASRAGTGASYEQYF. This chain joins TRBV5-4 and TRBJ2-7; 10 bases are a match to TRBD1. Germline CDR1 is SGHNT and CDR2 is YYREEE (reference sequence). The junction had 5 bases not matched to a gene; V was cut back by 5 bases and J by 0 bases. The CDR3 runs 15 residues. Supplemented by reference TRBV5-4 and TRBJ2-7, the full variable domain reads ETGVTQSPTHLIKTRGQQVTLRCSSQSGHNTVSWYQQALGQGPQFIFQYYREEENGRGNFPPRFSGLQFPNYSSELNVNALELDDSALYLCASRAGTGASYEQYFGPGTRLTVT.